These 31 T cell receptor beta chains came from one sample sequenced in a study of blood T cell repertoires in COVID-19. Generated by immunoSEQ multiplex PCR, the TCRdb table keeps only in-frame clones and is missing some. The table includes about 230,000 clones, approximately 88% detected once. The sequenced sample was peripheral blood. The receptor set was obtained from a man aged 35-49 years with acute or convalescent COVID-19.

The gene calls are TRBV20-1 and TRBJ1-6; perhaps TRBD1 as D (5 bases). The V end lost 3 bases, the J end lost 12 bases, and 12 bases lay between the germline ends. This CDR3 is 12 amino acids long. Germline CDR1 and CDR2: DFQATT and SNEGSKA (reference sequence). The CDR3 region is CSASGRVEPLHF. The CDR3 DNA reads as TGCAGTGCTAGTGGCAGGGTGGAACCCCTCCACTTT.

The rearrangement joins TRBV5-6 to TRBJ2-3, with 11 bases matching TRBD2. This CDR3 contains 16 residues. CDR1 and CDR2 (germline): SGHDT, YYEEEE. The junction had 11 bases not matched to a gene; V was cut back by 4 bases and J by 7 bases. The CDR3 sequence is CASSGLVAGGPHTQYF. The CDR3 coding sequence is TGTGCCAGCAGCGGACTAGTAGCGGGAGGGCCTCATACGCAGTATTTT.

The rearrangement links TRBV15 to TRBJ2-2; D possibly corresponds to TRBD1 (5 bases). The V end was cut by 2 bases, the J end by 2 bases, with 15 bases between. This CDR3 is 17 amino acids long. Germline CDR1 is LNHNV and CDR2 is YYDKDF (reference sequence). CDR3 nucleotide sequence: TGTGCCACCAGCAGAATACGGGCAGGGTATAACACCGGGGAGCTGTTTTTT. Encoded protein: CATSRIRAGYNTGELFF.

CDR3 nucleotides: TGTGCCAGCAGTTTGGGTGGGACAGGAGGCACTGAAGCTTTCTTT. It translates to CASSLGGTGGTEAFF. The chain joins TRBV27 to TRBJ1-1, with TRBD1 matching over 8 bases. Germline V gene lookup returns CDR1 MNHEY and CDR2 SMNVEV (reference sequence). J gave up 4 bases and V 3 bases, and 7 bases lay outside the gene matches. This CDR3 has 15 residues.

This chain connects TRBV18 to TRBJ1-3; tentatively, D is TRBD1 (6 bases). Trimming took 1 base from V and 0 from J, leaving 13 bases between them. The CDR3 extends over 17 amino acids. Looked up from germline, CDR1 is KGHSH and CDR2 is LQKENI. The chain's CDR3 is CASSPRRQANSGNTIYF. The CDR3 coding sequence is TGTGCCAGCTCACCACGAAGACAGGCAAACTCTGGAAACACCATATATTTT. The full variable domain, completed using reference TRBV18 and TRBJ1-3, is NAGVMQNPRHLVRRRGQEARLRCSPMKGHSHVYWYRQLPEEGLKFMVYLQKENIIDESGMPKERFSAEFPKEGPSILRIQQVVRGDSAAYFCASSPRRQANSGNTIYFGEGSWLTVV.

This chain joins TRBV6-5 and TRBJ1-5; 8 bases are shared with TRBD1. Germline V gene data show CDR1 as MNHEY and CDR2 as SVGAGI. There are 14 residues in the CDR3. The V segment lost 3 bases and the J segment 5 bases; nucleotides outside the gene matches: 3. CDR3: CASSYQGAHQPQHF. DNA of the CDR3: TGTGCCAGCAGTTATCAGGGGGCCCATCAGCCCCAGCATTTT.

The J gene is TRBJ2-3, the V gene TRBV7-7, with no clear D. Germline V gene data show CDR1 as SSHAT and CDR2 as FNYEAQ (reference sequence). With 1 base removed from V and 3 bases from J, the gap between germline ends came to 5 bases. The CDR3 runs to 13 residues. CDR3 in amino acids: CASSLGLTDTQYF. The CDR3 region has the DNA TGTGCCAGCAGCTTAGGTCTGACAGATACGCAGTATTTT.

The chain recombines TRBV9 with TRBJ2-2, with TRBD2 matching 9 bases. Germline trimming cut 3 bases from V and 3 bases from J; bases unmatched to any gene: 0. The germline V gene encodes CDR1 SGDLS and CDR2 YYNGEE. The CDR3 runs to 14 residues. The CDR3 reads CASSGLADTGELFF. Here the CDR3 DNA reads TGTGCCAGCAGCGGACTAGCGGACACCGGGGAGCTGTTTTTT. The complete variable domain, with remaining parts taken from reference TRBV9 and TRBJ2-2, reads DSGVTQTPKHLITATGQRVTLRCSPRSGDLSVYWYQQSLDQGLQFLIQYYNGEERAKGNILERFSAQQFPDLHSELNLSSLELGDSALYFCASSGLADTGELFFGEGSRLTVL.

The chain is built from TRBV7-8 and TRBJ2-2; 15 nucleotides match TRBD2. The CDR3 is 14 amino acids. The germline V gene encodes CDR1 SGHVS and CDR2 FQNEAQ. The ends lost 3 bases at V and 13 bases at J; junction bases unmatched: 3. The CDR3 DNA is TGTGCCAGCAGCTTGGGACTAGCGGGAGGAGTGCTGTTTTTT. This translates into CASSLGLAGGVLFF.

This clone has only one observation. The CDR3 protein is CASSFTSGASTDTQYF. The DNA of the CDR3 is TGCGCCAGCAGCTTCACTAGCGGGGCTAGCACAGATACGCAGTATTTT. V and J are TRBV5-1 and TRBJ2-3, with 10 bases lining up with TRBD2. CDR3 length: 16 amino acids. Trimming at V came to 2 bases and at J to 0 bases, leaving 3 bases not matched to a gene. The germline V gene has CDR1 SGHRS and CDR2 YFSETQ.

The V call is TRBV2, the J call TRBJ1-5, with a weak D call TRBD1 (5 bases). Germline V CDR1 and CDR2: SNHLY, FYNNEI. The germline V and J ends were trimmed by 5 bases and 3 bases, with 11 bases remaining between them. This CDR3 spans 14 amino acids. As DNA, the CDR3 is TGTGCCAGCAGTTCTTCCAGGGCCAATCAGCCCCAGCATTTT. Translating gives CASSSSRANQPQHF.

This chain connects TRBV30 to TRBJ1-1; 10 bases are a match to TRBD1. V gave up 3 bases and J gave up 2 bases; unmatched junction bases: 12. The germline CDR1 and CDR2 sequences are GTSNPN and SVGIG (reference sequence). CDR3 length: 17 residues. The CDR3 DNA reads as TGTGCCTGGAGGCCCCTAGGGACAGGGGCAAAAAACACTGAAGCTTTCTTT. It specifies CAWRPLGTGAKNTEAFF. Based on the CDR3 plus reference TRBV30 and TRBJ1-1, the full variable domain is SQTIHQWPATLVQPVGSPLSLECTVEGTSNPNLYWYRQAAGRGLQLLFYSVGIGQISSEVPQNLSASRPQDRQFILSSKKLLLSDSGFYLCAWRPLGTGAKNTEAFFGQGTRLTVV.

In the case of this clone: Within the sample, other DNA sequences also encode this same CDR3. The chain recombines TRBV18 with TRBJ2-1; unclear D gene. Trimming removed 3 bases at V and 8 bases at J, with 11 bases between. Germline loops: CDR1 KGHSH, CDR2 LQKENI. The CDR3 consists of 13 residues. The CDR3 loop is CASSPLSADEQFF. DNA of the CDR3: TGTGCCAGCTCACCTCTATCGGCGGATGAGCAGTTCTTC.

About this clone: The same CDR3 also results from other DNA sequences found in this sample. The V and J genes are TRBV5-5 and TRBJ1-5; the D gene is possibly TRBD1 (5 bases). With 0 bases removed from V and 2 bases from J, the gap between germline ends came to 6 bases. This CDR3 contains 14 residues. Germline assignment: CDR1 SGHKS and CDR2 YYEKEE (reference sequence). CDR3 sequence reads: CASSLAGGNQPQHF. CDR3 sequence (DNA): TGTGCCAGCAGCTTGGCGGGGGGCAATCAGCCCCAGCATTTT.

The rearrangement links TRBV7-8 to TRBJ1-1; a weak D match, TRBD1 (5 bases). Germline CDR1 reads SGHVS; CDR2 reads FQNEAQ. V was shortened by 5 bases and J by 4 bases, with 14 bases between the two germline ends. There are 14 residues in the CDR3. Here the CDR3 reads CASSPVFGGTEAFF. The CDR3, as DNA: TGTGCCAGCAGCCCAGTATTCGGGGGCACTGAAGCTTTCTTT.

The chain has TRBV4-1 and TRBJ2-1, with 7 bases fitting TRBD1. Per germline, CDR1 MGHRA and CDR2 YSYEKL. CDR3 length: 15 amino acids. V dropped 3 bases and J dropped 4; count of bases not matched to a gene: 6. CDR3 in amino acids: CASSQPGQKYNEQFF. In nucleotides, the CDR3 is TGCGCCAGCAGCCAGCCGGGACAGAAATACAATGAGCAGTTCTTC.

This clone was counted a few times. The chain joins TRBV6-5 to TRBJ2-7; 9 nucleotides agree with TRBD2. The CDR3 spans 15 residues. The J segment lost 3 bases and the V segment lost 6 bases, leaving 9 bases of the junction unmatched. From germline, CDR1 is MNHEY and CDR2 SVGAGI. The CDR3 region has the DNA TGTGCCAGCAGAGCCTTTAGCGGGAGTCACTACGAGCAGTACTTC. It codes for CASRAFSGSHYEQYF.

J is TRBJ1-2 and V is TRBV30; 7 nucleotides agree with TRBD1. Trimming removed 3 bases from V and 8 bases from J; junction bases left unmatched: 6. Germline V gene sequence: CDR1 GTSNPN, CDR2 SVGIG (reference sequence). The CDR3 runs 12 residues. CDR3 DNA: TGTGCCTGGAGGACAGGGACGTTGGGCTACACCTTC. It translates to CAWRTGTLGYTF. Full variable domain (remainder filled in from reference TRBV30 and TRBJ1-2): SQTIHQWPATLVQPVGSPLSLECTVEGTSNPNLYWYRQAAGRGLQLLFYSVGIGQISSEVPQNLSASRPQDRQFILSSKKLLLSDSGFYLCAWRTGTLGYTFGSGTRLTVV.

CDR3 nucleotides: TGTGCCTGGAGTACTAACACCATATATTTT. Its protein is CAWSTNTIYF. This chain uses TRBV30 with TRBJ1-3; D remains ambiguous. The CDR3 totals 10 residues. V lost 2 bases and J lost 7, with 3 bases in between. The germline V gene has CDR1 GTSNPN and CDR2 SVGIG (reference sequence).

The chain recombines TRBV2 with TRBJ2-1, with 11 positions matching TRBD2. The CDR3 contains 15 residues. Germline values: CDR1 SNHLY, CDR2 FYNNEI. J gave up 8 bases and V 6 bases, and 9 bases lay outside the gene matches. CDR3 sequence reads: CASRRLAGGGDEQFF. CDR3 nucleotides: TGTGCCAGCAGGCGTCTAGCGGGAGGTGGGGATGAGCAGTTCTTC.

Here the CDR3 DNA reads TGTGCCAGCAGTGACCCTCAGCATGCATGGAGTGGCTACACCTTC. Protein sequence: CASSDPQHAWSGYTF. The rearrangement joins TRBV6-1 to TRBJ1-2, with D unclear. Germline-derived CDR1 and CDR2 are MNHNS and SASEGT. Trimming took off 3 bases at V and 7 bases at J, with 18 bases between the two ends. The length of the CDR3 is 15 residues.

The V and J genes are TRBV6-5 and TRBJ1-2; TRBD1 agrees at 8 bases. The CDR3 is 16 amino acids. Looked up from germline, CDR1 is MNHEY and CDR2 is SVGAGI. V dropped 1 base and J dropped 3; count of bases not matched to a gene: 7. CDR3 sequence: CASSYLSGTGDYGYTF. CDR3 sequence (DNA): TGTGCCAGCAGTTACTTGTCCGGGACAGGCGACTATGGCTACACCTTC.

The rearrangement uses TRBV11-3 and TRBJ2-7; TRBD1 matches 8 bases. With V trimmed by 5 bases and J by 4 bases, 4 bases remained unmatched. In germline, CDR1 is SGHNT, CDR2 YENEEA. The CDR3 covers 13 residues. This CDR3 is CASSLDRGYEQYF. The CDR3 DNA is TGTGCCAGCAGCCTTGACAGGGGTTACGAGCAGTACTTC.

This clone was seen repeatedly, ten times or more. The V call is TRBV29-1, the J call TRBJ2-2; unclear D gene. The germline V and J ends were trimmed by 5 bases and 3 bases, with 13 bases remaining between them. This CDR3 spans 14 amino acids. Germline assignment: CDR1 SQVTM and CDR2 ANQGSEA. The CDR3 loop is CSVLASIDTGELFF. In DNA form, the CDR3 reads TGCAGCGTTCTGGCTAGTATTGACACCGGGGAGCTGTTTTTT.

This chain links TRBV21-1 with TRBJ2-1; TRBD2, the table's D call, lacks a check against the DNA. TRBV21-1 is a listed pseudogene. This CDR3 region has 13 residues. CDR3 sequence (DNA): TGTGCCAGGGAAGCGGGGTACTACAATGAGCAGTTCTTC. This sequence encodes CAREAGYYNEQFF.

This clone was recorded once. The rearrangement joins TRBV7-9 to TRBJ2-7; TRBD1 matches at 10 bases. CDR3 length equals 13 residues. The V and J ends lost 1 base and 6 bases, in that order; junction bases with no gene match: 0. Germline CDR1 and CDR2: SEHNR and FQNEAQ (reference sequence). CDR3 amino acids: CASSLGDRGEQYF. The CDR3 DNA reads TGTGCCAGCAGCTTAGGGGACAGGGGCGAGCAGTACTTC. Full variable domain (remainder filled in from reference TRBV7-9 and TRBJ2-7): DTGVSQNPRHKITKRGQNVTFRCDPISEHNRLYWYRQTLGQGPEFLTYFQNEAQLEKSRLLSDRFSAERPKGSFSTLEIQRTEQGDSAMYLCASSLGDRGEQYFGPGTRLTVT.

This CDR3 is CASCGGPTTNEKLFF. The CDR3 DNA follows: TGTGCCAGCTGCGGGGGGCCCACAACTAATGAAAAACTGTTTTTT. The chain carries TRBV6-5 and TRBJ1-4; the D gene is possibly TRBD1 (6 bases). This CDR3 spans 15 amino acids. Germline CDR1 MNHEY, CDR2 SVGAGI. Trimming took off 8 bases at V and 0 bases at J, with 13 bases between the two ends.

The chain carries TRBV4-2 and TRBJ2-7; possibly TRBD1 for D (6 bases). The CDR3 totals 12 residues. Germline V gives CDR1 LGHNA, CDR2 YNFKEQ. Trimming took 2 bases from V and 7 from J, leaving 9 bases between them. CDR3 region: CASSQTGSEQYF. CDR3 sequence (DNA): TGTGCCAGCAGCCAAACAGGGTCGGAGCAGTACTTC.

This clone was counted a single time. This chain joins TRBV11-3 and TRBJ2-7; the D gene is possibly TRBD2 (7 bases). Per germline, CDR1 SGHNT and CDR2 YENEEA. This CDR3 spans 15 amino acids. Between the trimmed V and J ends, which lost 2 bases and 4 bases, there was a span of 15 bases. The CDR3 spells CASSLLGGAEYEQYF. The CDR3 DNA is TGTGCCAGCAGCTTACTAGGGGGGGCAGAATACGAGCAGTACTTC. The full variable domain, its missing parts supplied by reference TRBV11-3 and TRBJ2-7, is EAGVVQSPRYKIIEKKQPVAFWCNPISGHNTLYWYLQNLGQGPELLIRYENEEAVDDSQLPKDRFSAERLKGVDSTLKIQPAELGDSAVYLCASSLLGGAEYEQYFGPGTRLTVT.

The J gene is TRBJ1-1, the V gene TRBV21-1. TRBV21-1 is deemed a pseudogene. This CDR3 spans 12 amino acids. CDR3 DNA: TGTGCCCCAAAACTCCCGGGGACTGAAGCTTTCTTT. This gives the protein CAPKLPGTEAFF.

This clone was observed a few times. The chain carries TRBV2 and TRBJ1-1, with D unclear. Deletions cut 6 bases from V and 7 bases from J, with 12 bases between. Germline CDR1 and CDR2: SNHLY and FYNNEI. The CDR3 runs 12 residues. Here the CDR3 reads CASRDPTNEAFF. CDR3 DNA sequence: TGTGCCAGCAGAGATCCGACAAATGAAGCTTTCTTT.